The entry that follows covers one T cell receptor (beta chain) sequence. No antigen is known for it. Looked up from germline, CDR1 is MDHEN and CDR2 is SYDVKM. The junction had 6 bases not matched to a gene; V was cut back by 3 bases and J by 5 bases. CDR3 length: 15 residues. The nonmyeloablative bone marrow transplants came from related graft donors, with transient mixed chimerism. This specimen belongs to a study of Tregs in tolerant kidney transplant recipients. Study-level points and caveats: No direct test of biological reproducibility was done here. Some patients' samples used different primers over time, so nucleotide sequences weren't comparable.

Sequenced by immunoSEQ multiplex PCR; TCRdb stores in-frame clones only, minus some. The table includes some 56,000 clones, approximately 90% detected once. The clonotype originates from a human patient who received a combined kidney and bone marrow transplant. Some T cells may arise from the graft donor. The material was CD8+ T cells from blood (PBMCs), obtained 24 months after the transplant. The V gene is TRBV28, the J gene TRBJ1-5; 8 bases are shared with TRBD1. The CDR3 region is CASSFDRTGHQPQHF. CDR3 nucleotides: TGTGCCAGCAGTTTCGATCGGACAGGGCATCAGCCCCAGCATTTT.